This entry lists 2 T cell receptor beta chains sequenced from one sample in a study of cytomegalovirus exposure and HLA in healthy donors. The PCR contained 60 Vbeta and 13 Jbeta primers. TCRdb's table, derived via immunoSEQ multiplex PCR, lists solely in-frame clones and lacks some. The sample has under 150,000 clones; about 69% are singletons. Material for sequencing was PBMCs. These receptors came from a man aged 25-45 years in good health and CMV-seronegative.

V and J are TRBV29-1 and TRBJ1-1; tentative D call: TRBD1 (6 bases). The germline V and J ends were trimmed by 6 bases and 1 base, with 9 bases remaining between them. The germline V gene encodes CDR1 SQVTM and CDR2 ANQGSEA. CDR3 length: 12 residues. CDR3 sequence reads: CSVIQGNTEAFF. CDR3 DNA sequence: TGCAGCGTCATACAGGGGAACACTGAAGCTTTCTTT.

V gene TRBV28 combines with J gene TRBJ2-1, with 9 bases aligning to TRBD2. Germline-derived CDR1 and CDR2 are MDHEN and SYDVKM. The CDR3 sequence is 14 residues long. Trimming at V came to 1 base and at J to 5 bases, leaving 0 bases not matched to a gene. The CDR3 region is CASSLLAGDNEQFF. For the CDR3, the DNA is TGTGCCAGCAGTTTATTAGCGGGGGACAATGAGCAGTTCTTC. Full variable domain (remainder filled in from reference TRBV28 and TRBJ2-1): DVKVTQSSRYLVKRTGEKVFLECVQDMDHENMFWYRQDPGLGLRLIYFSYDVKMKEKGDIPEGYSVSREKKERFSLILESASTNQTSMYLCASSLLAGDNEQFFGPGTRLTVL.